This TCR beta chain was recorded in a study of T-cell memory formation after mild COVID-19. TCRdb used MiXCR to reprocess the 5' RACE reads, holding one entry per CDR3 protein. The sample records about 360,000 distinct CDR3 sequences, about an eighth being singletons. The CDR3 loop spans 15 amino acids. The trim removed 3 bases at V and 8 bases at J, leaving 10 bases unmatched. In germline, CDR1 is SGHRS, CDR2 YFSETQ. This sequence originates from a young man who had mild COVID-19 (a few samples of this study predate the infection). Cell type and time point are not known. The chain uses TRBV5-1 and TRBJ2-1; 8 bases fit TRBD2. The sequencing input was PBMCs or a T cell subset sorted from them (not recorded which). The CDR3, as DNA: TGCGCCAGCAGCTCTGGGGCGGGGGGTCACGATGAGCAGTTCTTC. Its translation: CASSSGAGGHDEQFF.